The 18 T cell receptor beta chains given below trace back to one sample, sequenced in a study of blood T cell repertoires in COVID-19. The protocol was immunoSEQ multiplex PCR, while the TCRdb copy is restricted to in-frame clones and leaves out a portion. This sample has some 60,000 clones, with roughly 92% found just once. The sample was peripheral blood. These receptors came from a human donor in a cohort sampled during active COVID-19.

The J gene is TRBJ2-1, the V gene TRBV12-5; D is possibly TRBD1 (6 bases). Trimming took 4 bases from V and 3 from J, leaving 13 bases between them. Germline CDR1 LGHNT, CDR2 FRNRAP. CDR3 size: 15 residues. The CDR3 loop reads CASGSHRAYYNEQFF. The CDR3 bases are TGTGCTAGTGGTTCCCACAGGGCCTACTACAATGAGCAGTTCTTC.

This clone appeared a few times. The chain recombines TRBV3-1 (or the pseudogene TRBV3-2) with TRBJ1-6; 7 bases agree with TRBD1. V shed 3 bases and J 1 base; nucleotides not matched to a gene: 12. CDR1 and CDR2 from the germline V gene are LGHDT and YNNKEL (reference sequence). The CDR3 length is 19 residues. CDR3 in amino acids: CASSHQRDAGGSYNSPLHF. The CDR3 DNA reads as TGTGCCAGCAGCCATCAGAGGGATGCAGGGGGGTCCTATAATTCACCCCTCCACTTT.

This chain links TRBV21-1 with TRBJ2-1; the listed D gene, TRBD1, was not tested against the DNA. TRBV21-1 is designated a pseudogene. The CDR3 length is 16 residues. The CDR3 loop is CASSTRRTGDNNEQFF. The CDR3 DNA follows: TGTGCCAGCAGCACTCGAAGGACAGGGGATAACAATGAGCAGTTCTTC.

CDR3: CASSLQSRTGTYNEQFF. Written as DNA, the CDR3 is TGTGCCAGCAGCTTACAATCTCGGACAGGAACCTACAATGAGCAGTTCTTC. J is TRBJ2-1 and V is TRBV7-3, with 7 positions matching TRBD1. The ends lost 2 bases at V and 2 bases at J; junction bases unmatched: 9. Germline V gene sequence: CDR1 SGHTA, CDR2 FQGTGA. CDR3 length equals 17 residues. Full variable domain (remainder filled in from reference TRBV7-3 and TRBJ2-1): GAGVSQTPSNKVTEKGKYVELRCDPISGHTALYWYRQSLGQGPEFLIYFQGTGAADDSGLPNDRFFAVRPEGSVSTLKIQRTERGDSAVYLCASSLQSRTGTYNEQFFGPGTRLTVL.

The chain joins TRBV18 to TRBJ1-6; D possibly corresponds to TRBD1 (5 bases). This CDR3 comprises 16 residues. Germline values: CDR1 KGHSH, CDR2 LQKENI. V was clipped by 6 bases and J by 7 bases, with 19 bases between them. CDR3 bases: TGTGCCAGCTCTCCTAACCCTCGACAGAACAATTCACCCCTCCACTTT. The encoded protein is CASSPNPRQNNSPLHF.

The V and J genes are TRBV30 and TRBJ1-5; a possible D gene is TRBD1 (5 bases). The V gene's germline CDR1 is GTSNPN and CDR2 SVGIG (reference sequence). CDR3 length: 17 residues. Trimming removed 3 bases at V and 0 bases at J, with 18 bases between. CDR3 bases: TGTGCCTGGAGCCGGGACCGCGGGGGGTTTAGCAATCAGCCCCAGCATTTT. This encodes CAWSRDRGGFSNQPQHF.

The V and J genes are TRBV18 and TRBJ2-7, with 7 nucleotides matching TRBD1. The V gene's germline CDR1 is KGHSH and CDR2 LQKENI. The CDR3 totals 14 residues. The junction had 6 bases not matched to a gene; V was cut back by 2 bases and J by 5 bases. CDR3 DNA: TGTGCCAGCTCACCAGACAGGGTTATTAACGAGCAGTACTTC. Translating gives CASSPDRVINEQYF.

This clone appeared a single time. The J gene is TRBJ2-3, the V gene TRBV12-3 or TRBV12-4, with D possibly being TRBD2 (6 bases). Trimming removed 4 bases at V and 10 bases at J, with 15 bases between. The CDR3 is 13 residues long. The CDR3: CASSSFRRGPQYF. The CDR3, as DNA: TGTGCCAGCAGTTCTTTCCGGCGGGGACCGCAGTATTTT.

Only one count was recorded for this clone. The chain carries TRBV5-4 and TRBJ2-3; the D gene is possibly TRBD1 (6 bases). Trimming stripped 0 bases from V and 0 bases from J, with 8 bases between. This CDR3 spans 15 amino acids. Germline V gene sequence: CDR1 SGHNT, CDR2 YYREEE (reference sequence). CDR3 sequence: CASSLGQGSTDTQYF. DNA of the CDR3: TGTGCCAGCAGCTTGGGTCAGGGGAGCACAGATACGCAGTATTTT.

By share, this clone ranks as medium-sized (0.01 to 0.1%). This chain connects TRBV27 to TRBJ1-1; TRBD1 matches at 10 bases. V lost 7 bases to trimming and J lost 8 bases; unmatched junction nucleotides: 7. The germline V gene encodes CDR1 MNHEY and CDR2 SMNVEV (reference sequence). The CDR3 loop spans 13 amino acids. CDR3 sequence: CASKGQGGSEAFF. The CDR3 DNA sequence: TGTGCCAGCAAAGGACAGGGGGGATCCGAAGCTTTCTTT.

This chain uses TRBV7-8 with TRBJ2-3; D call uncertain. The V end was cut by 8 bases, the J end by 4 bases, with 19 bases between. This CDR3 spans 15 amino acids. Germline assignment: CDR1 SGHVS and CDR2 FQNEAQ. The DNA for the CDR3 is TGTGCCAGCGTCCGGGTGGCCAAGTGGGCAGATACGCAGTATTTT. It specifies CASVRVAKWADTQYF.

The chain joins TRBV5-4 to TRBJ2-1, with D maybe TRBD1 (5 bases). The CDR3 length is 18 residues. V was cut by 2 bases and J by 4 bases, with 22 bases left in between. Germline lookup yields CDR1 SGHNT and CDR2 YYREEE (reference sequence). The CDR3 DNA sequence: TGTGCCAGCAGCTTTTTTCGGGTGACAGATAATTTATACAATGAGCAGTTCTTC. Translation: CASSFFRVTDNLYNEQFF.

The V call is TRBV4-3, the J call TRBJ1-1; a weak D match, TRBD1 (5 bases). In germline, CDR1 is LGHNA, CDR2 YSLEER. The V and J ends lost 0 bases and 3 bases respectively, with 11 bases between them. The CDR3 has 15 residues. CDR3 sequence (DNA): TGCGCCAGCAGCCAAGATCGCATCAGGGACACTGAAGCTTTCTTT. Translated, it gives CASSQDRIRDTEAFF.

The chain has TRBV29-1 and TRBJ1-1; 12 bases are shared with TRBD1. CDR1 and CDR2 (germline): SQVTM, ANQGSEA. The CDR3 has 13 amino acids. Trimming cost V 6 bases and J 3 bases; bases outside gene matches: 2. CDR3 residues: CSVGDRGHTEAFF. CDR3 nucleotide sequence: TGCAGCGTGGGGGACAGGGGGCACACTGAAGCTTTCTTT.

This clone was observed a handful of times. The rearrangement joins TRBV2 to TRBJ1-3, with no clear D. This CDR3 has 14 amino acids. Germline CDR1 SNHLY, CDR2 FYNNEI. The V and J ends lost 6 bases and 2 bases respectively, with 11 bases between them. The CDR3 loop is CASRKEVPGNTIYF. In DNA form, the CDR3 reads TGTGCCAGCAGGAAGGAGGTCCCTGGAAACACCATATATTTT.

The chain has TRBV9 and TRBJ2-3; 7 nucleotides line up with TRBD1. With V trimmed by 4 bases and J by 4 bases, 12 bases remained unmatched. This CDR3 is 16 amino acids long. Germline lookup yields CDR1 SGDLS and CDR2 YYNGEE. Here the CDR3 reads CASSFRQGKGADTQYF. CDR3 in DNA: TGTGCCAGCAGCTTCCGACAGGGCAAAGGGGCAGATACGCAGTATTTT.

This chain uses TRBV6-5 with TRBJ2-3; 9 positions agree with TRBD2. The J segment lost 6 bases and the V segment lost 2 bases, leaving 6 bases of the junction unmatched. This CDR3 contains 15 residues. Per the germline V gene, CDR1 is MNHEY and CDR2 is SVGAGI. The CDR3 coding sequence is TGTGCCAGCAGTTACCGCGGCGGGGGGGCCGATACGCAGTATTTT. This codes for CASSYRGGGADTQYF.

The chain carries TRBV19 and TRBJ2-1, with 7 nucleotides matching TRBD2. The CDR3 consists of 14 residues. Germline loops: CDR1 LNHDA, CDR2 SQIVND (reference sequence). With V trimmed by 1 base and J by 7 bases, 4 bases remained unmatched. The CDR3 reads CASSIGQGGNEQFF. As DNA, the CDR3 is TGTGCCAGTAGTATAGGGCAGGGAGGGAATGAGCAGTTCTTC.